A single sample gave rise to the 4 T cell receptor beta chains below, sequenced in a study of blood T cell repertoires in COVID-19. The data were produced by immunoSEQ multiplex PCR, yet TCRdb's version contains in-frame clones alone and is incomplete. The top ten clones hold 6.5% to 8.5% of a sample with about half a million clones, more than 85% of them seen once. The sequenced sample consisted of PBMCs or T cells enriched from blood (not recorded which). The receptor set was obtained from a woman aged 60-75 years who had recovered from COVID-19.

In this sample, this clone turned up a few times. The CDR3 spells CAWSLRGYSNQPQHF. The CDR3 bases are TGTGCCTGGAGTCTCAGGGGATATAGCAATCAGCCCCAGCATTTT. The J gene is TRBJ1-5, the V gene TRBV30; a possible D gene is TRBD1 (6 bases). The CDR3 length is 15 residues. Trimming shortened V by 2 bases and J by 0 bases, and 11 bases separated the two germline ends. The germline V gene has CDR1 GTSNPN and CDR2 SVGIG (reference sequence).

The chain is built from TRBV14 and TRBJ2-7; D gene unclear. Per germline, CDR1 SGHDN and CDR2 FVKESK. The CDR3 has 13 residues. The V gene lost 1 base and the J gene lost 2 bases, with 6 bases spanning the gap. The CDR3, as DNA: TGTGCCAGCAGCCAAGGTTTAGCCTACGAGCAGTACGTC. Encoded protein: CASSQGLAYEQYV.

V gene TRBV6-4 combines with J gene TRBJ1-5; possibly TRBD1 for D (6 bases). This CDR3 comprises 15 residues. V was trimmed by 4 bases and J by 2 bases, leaving 12 bases between them. CDR1 MRHNA and CDR2 SNTAGT come from the germline V gene. This CDR3 reads CASSVSPGGNQPQHF. The CDR3 DNA is TGTGCCAGCAGTGTTTCCCCAGGGGGCAATCAGCCCCAGCATTTT.

In DNA form, the CDR3 reads TGTGCCAGCAGCTTTTCAACGGGGACTGAAGCTTTCTTT. Protein sequence: CASSFSTGTEAFF. V usage is TRBV7-2 and J usage is TRBJ1-1, with D unresolved. The germline CDR1 and CDR2 sequences are SGHTA and FQGNSA. The CDR3 sequence is 13 residues long. Trimming left V 3 bases short and J 5 bases short, with 10 bases between.